This T cell receptor beta chain appears in the sequencing data of a study of control samples from healthy donors and cancer patients. The CDR3 covers 14 residues. V was trimmed by 5 bases and J by 2 bases, leaving 7 bases between them. The germline V gene has CDR1 LGHDT and CDR2 YNNKEL (reference sequence). Profiled with immunoSEQ multiplex PCR; TCRdb holds only in-frame clones, not every one. The repertoire holds 150,000 to 180,000 clones, with about 94% as singletons. The specimen was blood. This chain connects TRBV3-1 (or the pseudogene TRBV3-2) to TRBJ1-6, with no clear D. This sequence originates from a man aged 40-55 years in good health. The CDR3 loop reads CASSAGTYNSPLHF. The DNA for the CDR3 is TGTGCCAGCAGCGCCGGGACCTATAATTCACCCCTCCACTTT.